This T cell receptor (beta chain) came from a study of T cells after yellow fever vaccination. For the study at large: Each low-cell-number fraction was prepared by means of SMART-Seq v4 Ultra Low Input.

Comments on this clonotype: The antigen is undetermined. Sequence at one end of the junction differs from germline and may be a read error.

UMIs were added to TCR cDNA along with a universal primer site when it was made by 5'RACE template switching. TCRdb reprocessed the 5' RACE reads via MiXCR and lists one record per CDR3 protein. The sample includes nearly 550,000 distinct CDR3 sequences, less than 20% of them seen just once. Germline CDR1 ENHRY, CDR2 SYGVKD. The CDR3 spans 14 residues. Study observations and caveats: Overlap between CD4 and CD8 compartments was detected for a small share of clonotypes.

Sequenced here: PBMCs, sampled 15 days after the yellow fever booster vaccination. This receptor was obtained from a man under 40 who received the YFV17D yellow fever vaccine. The chain carries TRBV10-3 and TRBJ2-7; weak D call: TRBD2 (8 bases). CDR3 protein: CGIRGGLVAYEQYF. The CDR3 region has the DNA TGTGGCATCAGGGGGGGACTAGTGGCCTACGAGCAGTACTTC.